This TCR beta chain derives from a study of a mutant IDH1 vaccine in newly diagnosed glioma. The overall study: Vaccines began 4-6 weeks after radiotherapy alone, or with temozolomide cycles.

Time point reported: week 47, end of study. Each dose of the vaccine consisted of 300 ug of mutant IDH1 20-mer peptide, with topical imiquimod. The vaccination schedule gave patients eight doses in weeks 1, 3, 5, 7, 11, 15, 19 and 23. There are a few counts of this clone. Its target is not known. TCRdb's copy holds only in-frame clones and misses some; the assay was immunoSEQ multiplex PCR. This sample yields approximately 100,000 clones, of which about nine tenths are seen a single time; 0.6% to 0.95% belongs to the top ten. Trimming left V 6 bases short and J 8 bases short, with 16 bases between. This CDR3 has 14 residues. Germline assignment: CDR1 SEHNR and CDR2 FQNEAQ (reference sequence).

The chain is built from TRBV7-9 and TRBJ1-4; a possible D gene is TRBD1 (5 bases). The TCR was taken from a woman in her fifties or sixties with glioma. The source material was PBMCs, sampled from a glioma patient whose treatment included an IDH1 peptide vaccine. The CDR3 nucleotides are TGTGCCAGCAGTCCCGGTAGGGGAGACGAAAAACTGTTTTTT. Translating gives CASSPGRGDEKLFF.